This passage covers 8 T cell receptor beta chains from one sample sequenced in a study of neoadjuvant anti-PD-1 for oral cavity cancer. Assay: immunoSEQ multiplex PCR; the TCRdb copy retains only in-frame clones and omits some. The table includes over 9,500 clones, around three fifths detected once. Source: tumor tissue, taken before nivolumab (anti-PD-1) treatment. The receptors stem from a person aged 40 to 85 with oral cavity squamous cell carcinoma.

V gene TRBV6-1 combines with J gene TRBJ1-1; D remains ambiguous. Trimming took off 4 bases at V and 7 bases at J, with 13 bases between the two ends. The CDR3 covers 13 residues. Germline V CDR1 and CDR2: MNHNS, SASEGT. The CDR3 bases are TGTGCCAGCAGTGTTAGTCCCGAACGTGAAGCTTTCTTT. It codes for CASSVSPEREAFF.

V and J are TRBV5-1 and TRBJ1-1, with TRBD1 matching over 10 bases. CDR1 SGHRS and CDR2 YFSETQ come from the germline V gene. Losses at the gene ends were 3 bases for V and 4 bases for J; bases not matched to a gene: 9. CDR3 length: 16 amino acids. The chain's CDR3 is CASSSLGTGAGTEAFF. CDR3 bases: TGCGCCAGCAGCTCTCTGGGGACAGGGGCGGGCACTGAAGCTTTCTTT.

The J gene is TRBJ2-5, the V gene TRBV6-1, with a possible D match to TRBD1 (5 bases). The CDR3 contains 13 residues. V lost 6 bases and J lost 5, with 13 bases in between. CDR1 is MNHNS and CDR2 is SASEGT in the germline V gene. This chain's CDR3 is CASSNDRVETQYF. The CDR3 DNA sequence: TGTGCCAGCAGCAACGACAGAGTGGAGACCCAGTACTTC.

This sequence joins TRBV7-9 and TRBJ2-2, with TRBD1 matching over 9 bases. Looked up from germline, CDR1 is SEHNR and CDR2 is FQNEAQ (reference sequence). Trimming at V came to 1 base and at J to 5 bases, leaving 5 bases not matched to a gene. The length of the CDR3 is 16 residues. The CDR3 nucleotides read TGTGCCAGCAGCTTAGGGTCCGGGACAGGGACCGGGGAGCTGTTTTTT. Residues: CASSLGSGTGTGELFF. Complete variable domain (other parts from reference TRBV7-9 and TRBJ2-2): DTGVSQNPRHKITKRGQNVTFRCDPISEHNRLYWYRQTLGQGPEFLTYFQNEAQLEKSRLLSDRFSAERPKGSFSTLEIQRTEQGDSAMYLCASSLGSGTGTGELFFGEGSRLTVL.

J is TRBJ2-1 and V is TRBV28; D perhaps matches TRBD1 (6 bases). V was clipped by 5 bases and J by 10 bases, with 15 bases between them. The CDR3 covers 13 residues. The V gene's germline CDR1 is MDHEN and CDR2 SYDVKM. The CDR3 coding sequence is TGTGCCAGCAGTGTACTTGGGGGCGGGGAGCAGTTCTTC. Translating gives CASSVLGGGEQFF. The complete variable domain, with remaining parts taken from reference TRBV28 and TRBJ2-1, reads DVKVTQSSRYLVKRTGEKVFLECVQDMDHENMFWYRQDPGLGLRLIYFSYDVKMKEKGDIPEGYSVSREKKERFSLILESASTNQTSMYLCASSVLGGGEQFFGPGTRLTVL.

CDR3 loop: CASTLGQTIRNTIYF. DNA for the CDR3: TGTGCCAGCACCCTGGGACAGACTATCAGAAACACCATATATTTT. The chain combines TRBV2 with TRBJ1-3; 7 bases map to TRBD1. The length of the CDR3 is 15 residues. Germline V gene data show CDR1 as SNHLY and CDR2 as FYNNEI. Unmatched junction bases numbered 11, after V lost 7 bases and J lost 5 bases.

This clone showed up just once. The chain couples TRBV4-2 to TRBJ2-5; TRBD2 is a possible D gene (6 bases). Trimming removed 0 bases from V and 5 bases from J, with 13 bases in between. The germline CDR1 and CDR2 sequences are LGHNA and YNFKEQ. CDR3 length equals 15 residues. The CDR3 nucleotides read TGTGCCAGCAGCCAAGATATCGGGGACTGGGAGACCCAGTACTTC. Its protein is CASSQDIGDWETQYF.

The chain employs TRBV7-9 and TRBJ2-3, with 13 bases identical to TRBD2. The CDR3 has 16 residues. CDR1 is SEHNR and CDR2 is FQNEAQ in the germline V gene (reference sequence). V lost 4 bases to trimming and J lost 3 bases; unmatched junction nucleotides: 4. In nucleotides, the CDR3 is TGTGCCAGCAGCTACCGGACTAGCGGGAGTACAGATACGCAGTATTTT. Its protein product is CASSYRTSGSTDTQYF.